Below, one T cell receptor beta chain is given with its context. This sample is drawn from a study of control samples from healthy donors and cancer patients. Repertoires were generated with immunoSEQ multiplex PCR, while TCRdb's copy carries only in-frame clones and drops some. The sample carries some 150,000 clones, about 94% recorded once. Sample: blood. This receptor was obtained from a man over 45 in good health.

The chain's CDR3 is CASSYSSGTYEQYF. CDR3 nucleotides: TGTGCCAGCAGTTACTCTTCGGGGACCTACGAGCAGTACTTC. The gene calls are TRBV6-5 and TRBJ2-7, with a tentative D call TRBD2 (5 bases). CDR1 is MNHEY, CDR2 SVGAGI, per germline. Trimming pared 0 bases from V and 2 bases from J, leaving 8 bases between. The CDR3 spans 14 residues.